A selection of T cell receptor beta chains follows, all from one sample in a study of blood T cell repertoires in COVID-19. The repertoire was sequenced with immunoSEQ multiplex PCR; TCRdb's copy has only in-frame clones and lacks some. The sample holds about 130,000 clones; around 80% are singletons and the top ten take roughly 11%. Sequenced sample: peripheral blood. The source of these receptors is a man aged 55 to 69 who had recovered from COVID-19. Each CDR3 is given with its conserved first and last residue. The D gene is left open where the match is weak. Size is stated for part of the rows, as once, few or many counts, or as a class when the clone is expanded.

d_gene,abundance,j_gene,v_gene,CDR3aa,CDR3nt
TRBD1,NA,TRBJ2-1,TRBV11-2,CASSWGTGLPNEQFF,TGTGCCAGCAGCTGGGGGACAGGGCTACCTAATGAGCAGTTCTTC
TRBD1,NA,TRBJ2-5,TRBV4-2,CASSQDYRGILRETQYF,TGTGCCAGCAGCCAAGATTACAGGGGCATTTTACGGGAGACCCAGTACTTC
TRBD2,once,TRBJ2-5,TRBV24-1,CATSAAGGETQYF,TGTGCCACCAGTGCTGCCGGGGGGGAGACCCAGTACTTC
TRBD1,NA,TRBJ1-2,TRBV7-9,CASSYRTGRGYTF,TGTGCCAGCAGTTACCGGACAGGGCGCGGCTACACCTTC
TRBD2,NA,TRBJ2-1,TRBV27,CASSLWGLAGSSYNEQFF,TGTGCCAGCAGTTTATGGGGACTAGCGGGGAGCTCCTACAATGAGCAGTTCTTC
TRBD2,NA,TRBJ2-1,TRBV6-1,CASSEGLAGYNEQFF,TGTGCCAGCAGTGAAGGACTAGCGGGATACAATGAGCAGTTCTTC
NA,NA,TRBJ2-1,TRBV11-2,CASSLDPSGWEQFF,TGTGCCAGCAGCTTGGATCCCTCGGGGTGGGAGCAGTTCTTC
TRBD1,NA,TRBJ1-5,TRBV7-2,CASSIDRAGNQPQHF,TGTGCCAGCAGCATCGACAGGGCAGGCAATCAGCCCCAGCATTTT
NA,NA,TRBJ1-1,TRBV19,CASSIIPGFEAFF,TGTGCCAGTAGTATAATCCCAGGGTTTGAAGCTTTCTTT
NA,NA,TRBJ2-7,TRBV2,CASSDSGGGDLYEQYF,TGTGCCAGCAGTGACTCTGGAGGGGGGGACCTCTACGAGCAGTACTTC
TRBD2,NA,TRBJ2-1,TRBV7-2,CASSLVGLAPRNEQFF,TGTGCCAGCAGCTTAGTTGGACTAGCGCCTAGAAATGAGCAGTTCTTC
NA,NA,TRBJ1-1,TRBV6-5,CASSYSGRGAGTEAFF,TGTGCCAGCAGTTACTCGGGGAGGGGCGCGGGAACTGAAGCTTTCTTT
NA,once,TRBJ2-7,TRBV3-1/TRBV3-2,CASSPTGRGVEQYF,TGTGCCAGCAGCCCTACAGGGCGTGGGGTCGAGCAGTACTTC
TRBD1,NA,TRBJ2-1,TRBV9,CASSQGQLSYNEQFF,TGTGCCAGCAGCCAGGGACAGCTCTCCTACAATGAGCAGTTCTTC
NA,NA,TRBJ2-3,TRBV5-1,CASSLFADTQYF,TGCGCCAGCAGCCTCTTTGCAGATACGCAGTATTTT
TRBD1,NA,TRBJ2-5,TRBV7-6,CASSLNQGAGETQYF,TGTGCCAGCAGCTTAAACCAGGGGGCAGGGGAGACCCAGTACTTC